Each of the 24 T cell receptor beta chains below was sequenced from the same sample in a study of T cell changes during pregnancy in multiple sclerosis. Only in-frame clones appear in the TCRdb table, and some are missing; sequencing was by immunoSEQ multiplex PCR. The data hold 85,000 to 90,000 clones, with over 85% observed a single time. The sequencing here drew on peripheral blood, taken after pregnancy. All receptors derive from a female donor in good health, enrolled as a control in a pregnancy study.

The rearrangement uses TRBV9 and TRBJ1-6; a possible D gene is TRBD1 (6 bases). V lost 0 bases and J lost 5, with 9 bases in between. CDR1 SGDLS and CDR2 YYNGEE come from the germline V gene. This CDR3 has 15 amino acids. Here the CDR3 reads CASSVGTEHNSPLHF. As DNA, the CDR3 is TGTGCCAGCAGCGTAGGGACAGAACATAATTCACCCCTCCACTTT. Using reference TRBV9 and TRBJ1-6 for the parts outside the CDR3, the full variable domain is DSGVTQTPKHLITATGQRVTLRCSPRSGDLSVYWYQQSLDQGLQFLIQYYNGEERAKGNILERFSAQQFPDLHSELNLSSLELGDSALYFCASSVGTEHNSPLHFGNGTRLTVT.

The chain couples TRBV18 to TRBJ1-4; D possibly corresponds to TRBD1 (6 bases). The CDR3 is 15 amino acids. V was clipped by 1 base and J by 2 bases, with 8 bases between them. The V gene's germline CDR1 is KGHSH and CDR2 LQKENI. CDR3 DNA sequence: TGTGCCAGCTCACCACACAGGGTCACTAATGAAAAACTGTTTTTT. Its protein product is CASSPHRVTNEKLFF.

V and J are TRBV5-4 and TRBJ2-7, with D possibly TRBD2 on 6 matching bases. With 2 bases removed from V and 2 bases from J, the gap between germline ends came to 8 bases. The length of the CDR3 is 13 residues. Germline CDR1 reads SGHNT; CDR2 reads YYREEE (reference sequence). CDR3 loop: CASSFWGAYEQYF. DNA of the CDR3: TGTGCCAGCAGCTTTTGGGGGGCCTACGAGCAGTACTTC.

J is TRBJ2-7 and V is TRBV18, with TRBD2 as a possible D gene (6 bases). Germline V gene lookup returns CDR1 KGHSH and CDR2 LQKENI. The CDR3 is 15 amino acids. Trimming cost V 6 bases and J 6 bases, with 21 bases left between them. DNA of the CDR3: TGTGCCAGCTCGCCTCCAGGGAGGACAACTGGCGAGCAGTACTTC. Translating it yields CASSPPGRTTGEQYF.

The chain has TRBV7-6 and TRBJ2-5, with a possible D match to TRBD1 (6 bases). From germline, CDR1 is SGHVS and CDR2 FNYEAQ. The CDR3 consists of 17 residues. V was shortened by 1 base and J by 1 base, with 16 bases between the two germline ends. CDR3 in amino acids: CASSLVFSGTFQETQYF. DNA for the CDR3: TGTGCCAGCAGCTTAGTCTTTTCCGGGACATTCCAAGAGACCCAGTACTTC.

The V and J genes are TRBV27 and TRBJ1-4, with D unresolved. Germline CDR1 MNHEY, CDR2 SMNVEV (reference sequence). V lost 9 bases and J lost 2, with 13 bases in between. The CDR3 length is 14 residues. Here the CDR3 DNA reads TGTGCCAGTCGTCCGGCGGGGACTAATGAAAAACTGTTTTTT. Protein product: CASRPAGTNEKLFF.

This rearrangement joins TRBV27 to TRBJ1-5; 10 bases match TRBD1. J lost 3 bases, V lost 5 bases, and 7 bases had no gene match. CDR1 is MNHEY and CDR2 is SMNVEV in the germline V gene (reference sequence). CDR3 length: 16 amino acids. This CDR3 reads CASSPWTGGNNQPQHF. The CDR3 DNA sequence: TGTGCCAGCAGTCCTTGGACAGGGGGGAACAATCAGCCCCAGCATTTT.

CDR3 protein: CASIIEYEQYF. The CDR3 DNA reads TGTGCCAGCATCATAGAATACGAGCAGTACTTC. The rearrangement joins TRBV2 to TRBJ2-7; D gene unclear. The germline V and J ends were trimmed by 7 bases and 4 bases, with 8 bases remaining between them. The CDR3 has 11 residues. Germline lookup yields CDR1 SNHLY and CDR2 FYNNEI. The full variable domain, with the rest looked up from reference TRBV2 and TRBJ2-7, is EPEVTQTPSHQVTQMGQEVILRCVPISNHLYFYWYRQILGQKVEFLVSFYNNEISEKSEIFDDQFSVERPDGSNFTLKIRSTKLEDSAMYFCASIIEYEQYFGPGTRLTVT.

The chain combines TRBV27 with TRBJ2-7; 12 nucleotides agree with TRBD2. The germline CDR1 and CDR2 sequences are MNHEY and SMNVEV (reference sequence). There are 16 residues in the CDR3. Losses at the gene ends were 6 bases for V and 3 bases for J; bases not matched to a gene: 9. CDR3: CASRNRGLAGYYEQYF. DNA for the CDR3: TGTGCCAGCAGAAATCGGGGACTAGCGGGTTACTACGAGCAGTACTTC.

The J gene is TRBJ1-2, the V gene TRBV6-4; D ambiguous. V lost 2 bases to trimming and J lost 8 bases, with 12 bases between them. CDR3 length equals 13 residues. Germline V lookup: CDR1 MRHNA, CDR2 SNTAGT. This CDR3 is CASSDRNRRGYTF. DNA of the CDR3: TGTGCCAGCAGTGACAGAAACAGAAGGGGCTACACCTTC.

CDR3 DNA sequence: TGTGCCAGTAGTATAGCCCGGACAGATACGCAGTATTTT. Amino acids: CASSIARTDTQYF. The chain is built from TRBV19 and TRBJ2-3, with D unresolved. Trimming removed 1 base from V and 3 bases from J, with 5 bases in between. Germline CDR1 LNHDA, CDR2 SQIVND (reference sequence). The CDR3 runs 13 residues.

V usage is TRBV2 and J usage is TRBJ2-7, with a weak D call TRBD2 (5 bases). In germline, CDR1 is SNHLY, CDR2 FYNNEI. CDR3 length equals 14 residues. Trimming left V 4 bases short and J 1 base short, with 11 bases between. CDR3 amino acids: CASSGPSRSYEQYF. Here the CDR3 DNA reads TGTGCCAGCAGTGGGCCTAGCCGTTCCTACGAGCAGTACTTC. The whole variable domain, filled in from reference TRBV2 and TRBJ2-7, reads EPEVTQTPSHQVTQMGQEVILRCVPISNHLYFYWYRQILGQKVEFLVSFYNNEISEKSEIFDDQFSVERPDGSNFTLKIRSTKLEDSAMYFCASSGPSRSYEQYFGPGTRLTVT.

The count of this clone is one. This sequence joins TRBV5-1 and TRBJ2-1; D possibly corresponds to TRBD2 (6 bases). This CDR3 spans 14 amino acids. Trimming took 6 bases from V and 1 from J, leaving 11 bases between them. The germline gives CDR1 SGHRS, CDR2 YFSETQ. This CDR3 reads CASKVSGSYNEQFF. CDR3 nucleotide sequence: TGCGCCAGCAAAGTCAGCGGGTCCTACAATGAGCAGTTCTTC.

The chain links TRBV9 to TRBJ2-2; D not resolved. Germline loops: CDR1 SGDLS, CDR2 YYNGEE. With 0 bases removed from V and 3 bases from J, the gap between germline ends came to 6 bases. CDR3 length equals 14 residues. The CDR3 protein is CASSVALDTGELFF. CDR3 in DNA: TGTGCCAGCAGCGTAGCCCTAGACACCGGGGAGCTGTTTTTT. The full variable domain, completed using reference TRBV9 and TRBJ2-2, is DSGVTQTPKHLITATGQRVTLRCSPRSGDLSVYWYQQSLDQGLQFLIQYYNGEERAKGNILERFSAQQFPDLHSELNLSSLELGDSALYFCASSVALDTGELFFGEGSRLTVL.

This clone has just one count. This chain uses TRBV2 with TRBJ1-1; possibly TRBD1 for D (6 bases). The CDR3 has 16 residues. Germline CDR1 SNHLY, CDR2 FYNNEI. Trimming removed 7 bases from V and 1 base from J, with 19 bases in between. DNA of the CDR3: TGTGCCAGCACCCTTATTCCGACACAGGGGAACACTGAAGCTTTCTTT. As protein: CASTLIPTQGNTEAFF.

This chain joins TRBV28 and TRBJ2-7; 7 bases agree with TRBD2. J gave up 2 bases and V 5 bases, and 6 bases lay outside the gene matches. The germline V gene has CDR1 MDHEN and CDR2 SYDVKM. The length of the CDR3 is 14 residues. The CDR3 bases are TGTGCCAGCAGTCCCCCTAGCGGTACCTACGAGCAGTACTTC. Amino acid sequence: CASSPPSGTYEQYF.

The J gene is TRBJ1-5, the V gene TRBV20-1; a possible D gene is TRBD1 (5 bases). The germline V gene encodes CDR1 DFQATT and CDR2 SNEGSKA (reference sequence). The CDR3 runs to 11 residues. CDR3 coding DNA: TGCAGCGCACAGGGCAATCAGCCCCAGCATTTT. Protein product: CSAQGNQPQHF.

The CDR3 DNA sequence: TGTGCCAGCAGTTCGGGACAGGGGATCACCCACGAGCAGTACTTC. It translates to CASSSGQGITHEQYF. This chain joins TRBV27 and TRBJ2-7, with 10 bases fitting TRBD1. V lost 4 bases and J lost 5; bases outside the gene matches: 8. The CDR3 is 15 residues long. Looked up from germline, CDR1 is MNHEY and CDR2 is SMNVEV (reference sequence).

This clone was seen just once. The chain is built from TRBV19 and TRBJ1-1, with D perhaps matching TRBD1 (6 bases). Deletions cut 6 bases from V and 1 base from J, with 12 bases between. The CDR3 covers 14 residues. CDR1 is LNHDA and CDR2 is SQIVND in the germline V gene (reference sequence). The CDR3 is CASSHGTPNTEAFF. The CDR3 DNA reads TGTGCCAGTAGCCACGGGACACCGAACACTGAAGCTTTCTTT.

CDR3 nucleotides: TGCGCCAGCAGCTTTCAGAAAAGCACAGATACGCAGTATTTT. It yields the protein CASSFQKSTDTQYF. This chain joins TRBV5-1 and TRBJ2-3; D is uncertain. CDR1 is SGHRS, CDR2 YFSETQ, per germline. CDR3 size: 14 residues. V gave up 2 bases and J gave up 0 bases, with 7 bases separating them. The full variable domain, rest sourced from reference TRBV5-1 and TRBJ2-3, is KAGVTQTPRYLIKTRGQQVTLSCSPISGHRSVSWYQQTPGQGLQFLFEYFSETQRNKGNFPGRFSGRQFSNSRSEMNVSTLELGDSALYLCASSFQKSTDTQYFGPGTRLTVL.

This chain connects TRBV19 to TRBJ2-5; a possible D gene is TRBD2 (5 bases). V shed 8 bases and J shed 5 bases, with 6 bases lying between them. In germline, CDR1 is LNHDA, CDR2 SQIVND (reference sequence). The CDR3 spans 10 residues. The CDR3 spells CASSGETQYF. The CDR3 DNA reads as TGTGCCAGTTCGGGGGAGACCCAGTACTTC.

V gene TRBV5-1 combines with J gene TRBJ2-5; TRBD2 agrees at 13 bases. Germline-derived CDR1 and CDR2 are SGHRS and YFSETQ. V shed 3 bases, J shed 5 bases, and the junction held 13 bases outside the gene matches. The CDR3 is made up of 18 amino acids. The CDR3 protein is CASSSEIQLAGGRETQYF. The CDR3 nucleotides are TGCGCCAGCAGCTCAGAGATCCAACTAGCGGGAGGGCGTGAGACCCAGTACTTC. The full variable domain, completed using reference TRBV5-1 and TRBJ2-5, is KAGVTQTPRYLIKTRGQQVTLSCSPISGHRSVSWYQQTPGQGLQFLFEYFSETQRNKGNFPGRFSGRQFSNSRSEMNVSTLELGDSALYLCASSSEIQLAGGRETQYFGPGTRLLVL.

The rearrangement uses TRBV10-1 and TRBJ2-4; D possibly corresponds to TRBD2 (7 bases). CDR1 and CDR2 from the germline V gene are WNHNN and SYGVQD (reference sequence). This CDR3 spans 17 amino acids. Trimming took off 5 bases at V and 7 bases at J, with 24 bases between the two ends. CDR3 region: CASSPKTGTLAENIQYF. Here the CDR3 DNA reads TGCGCCAGCAGTCCCAAAACAGGGACCCTAGCGGAGAACATTCAGTACTTC.

The chain carries TRBV7-9 and TRBJ2-5; tentative D call: TRBD2 (6 bases). Trimming took off 5 bases at V and 2 bases at J, with 21 bases between the two ends. This CDR3 has 17 amino acids. Germline lookup yields CDR1 SEHNR and CDR2 FQNEAQ (reference sequence). The CDR3 loop reads CASSERRVAETQETQYF. The CDR3 DNA follows: TGTGCCAGCAGCGAAAGGCGCGTAGCGGAGACTCAAGAGACCCAGTACTTC.